The 27 T cell receptor beta chains reported below all come from one sample, sequenced in a study of blood T cell repertoires in COVID-19. This table comes from immunoSEQ multiplex PCR, and its TCRdb copy is limited to in-frame clones, with some not included. The sample carries about 55,000 clones, approximately 85% recorded once. The sequenced sample was peripheral blood. Receptors originate from a human donor in a cohort sampled during active COVID-19.

This clone was recorded a few times. The CDR3, as DNA: TGTGCCAGCTCACAGGGACAGGGCGTCACCGGGGAGCTGTTTTTT. It specifies CASSQGQGVTGELFF. The chain recombines TRBV18 with TRBJ2-2; 9 bases line up with TRBD1. CDR3 size: 15 residues. CDR1 is KGHSH and CDR2 is LQKENI in the germline V gene. With 4 bases clipped from V and 4 bases from J, the junction kept 4 bases outside the gene matches.

This CDR3 is CASSTPTGGGQPQHF. CDR3 bases: TGTGCCAGCAGTACCCCGACAGGGGGGGGTCAGCCCCAGCATTTT. The chain links TRBV6-6 to TRBJ1-5; 9 bases line up with TRBD1. Germline lookup yields CDR1 MNHNY and CDR2 SVGAGI (reference sequence). Trimming removed 5 bases from V and 6 bases from J; junction bases left unmatched: 8. The CDR3 has 15 residues.

The chain has TRBV2 and TRBJ2-3; D may be TRBD1 (5 bases). The CDR3 is 14 residues long. Looked up from germline, CDR1 is SNHLY and CDR2 is FYNNEI. Trimming pared 3 bases from V and 0 bases from J, leaving 7 bases between. CDR3: CASSDQGSTDTQYF. The DNA for the CDR3 is TGTGCCAGCAGTGATCAGGGCAGCACAGATACGCAGTATTTT.

The J gene is TRBJ2-5, the V gene TRBV5-6; TRBD2 agrees at 11 bases. V lost 0 bases and J lost 5; bases outside the gene matches: 9. Germline assignment: CDR1 SGHDT and CDR2 YYEEEE. CDR3 size: 17 residues. CDR3 loop: CASSLDTSGGWGETQYF. CDR3 DNA: TGTGCCAGCAGCTTGGATACTAGCGGGGGCTGGGGGGAGACCCAGTACTTC. The whole variable domain, filled in from reference TRBV5-6 and TRBJ2-5, reads DAGVTQSPTHLIKTRGQQVTLRCSPKSGHDTVSWYQQALGQGPQFIFQYYEEEERQRGNFPDRFSGHQFPNYSSELNVNALLLGDSALYLCASSLDTSGGWGETQYFGPGTRLLVL.

The chain employs TRBV6-4 and TRBJ2-2; possible D gene TRBD2, 5 bases. The CDR3 consists of 16 residues. Germline CDR1 and CDR2: MRHNA and SNTAGT. V was trimmed by 4 bases and J by 5 bases, leaving 17 bases between them. CDR3 region: CASSGTEGVETGELFF. The CDR3 DNA reads TGTGCCAGCAGTGGGACCGAGGGAGTAGAAACCGGGGAGCTGTTTTTT.

This clone has only one observation. The chain links TRBV2 to TRBJ2-1, with TRBD2 as a possible D gene (6 bases). This CDR3 has 14 residues. Germline values: CDR1 SNHLY, CDR2 FYNNEI. V was shortened by 0 bases and J by 12 bases, with 15 bases between the two germline ends. This CDR3 reads CASSEADFKEGQFF. CDR3 sequence (DNA): TGTGCCAGCAGTGAAGCCGACTTCAAGGAGGGGCAGTTCTTC.

This rearrangement joins TRBV12-3 or TRBV12-4 to TRBJ1-1, with D uncertain. The V end lost 3 bases, the J end lost 0 bases, and 5 bases lay between the germline ends. CDR3 length equals 13 residues. The CDR3 DNA reads TGTGCCAGCAGTTTCTCTTTGAACACTGAAGCTTTCTTT. This encodes CASSFSLNTEAFF.

The rearrangement links TRBV30 to TRBJ1-5; D not resolved. This CDR3 spans 12 amino acids. The ends were cut back, 2 bases at V and 5 bases at J, with 7 bases in the middle. The germline V gene encodes CDR1 GTSNPN and CDR2 SVGIG (reference sequence). The CDR3 protein is CAWSWGDQPQHF. DNA of the CDR3: TGTGCCTGGAGTTGGGGAGATCAGCCCCAGCATTTT.

The chain uses TRBV30 and TRBJ1-5; no clear D gene. Germline V gene data show CDR1 as GTSNPN and CDR2 as SVGIG (reference sequence). The V and J ends lost 3 bases and 3 bases respectively, with 6 bases between them. This CDR3 comprises 12 residues. The DNA for the CDR3 is TGTGCCTGGAGCGGGGACAATCAGCCCCAGCATTTT. It codes for CAWSGDNQPQHF.

The chain joins TRBV18 to TRBJ2-1, with 11 nucleotides matching TRBD2. CDR1 and CDR2 (germline): KGHSH, LQKENI. Unmatched junction bases numbered 6, after V lost 6 bases and J lost 5 bases. The CDR3 loop spans 15 amino acids. Here the CDR3 DNA reads TGTGCCAGCTCTATTACTAGCGGGAGAGACAATGAGCAGTTCTTC. It is translated as CASSITSGRDNEQFF.

The chain carries TRBV6-5 and TRBJ2-5, with D unclear. The V gene lost 0 bases and the J gene lost 5 bases, with 7 bases spanning the gap. CDR3 length: 13 amino acids. The germline V gene has CDR1 MNHEY and CDR2 SVGAGI. Here the CDR3 reads CASSYSRWETQYF. As DNA, the CDR3 is TGTGCCAGCAGTTACTCGCGTTGGGAGACCCAGTACTTC.

This chain connects TRBV11-2 to TRBJ1-1; D remains unclear. Germline assignment: CDR1 SGHAT and CDR2 FQNNGV. CDR3 length: 15 amino acids. V lost 4 bases and J lost 4, with 16 bases in between. The CDR3 loop is CASSSGYVGSTEAFF. The CDR3 DNA sequence: TGTGCCAGCAGCTCGGGGTACGTGGGATCCACTGAAGCTTTCTTT.

The chain combines TRBV5-5 with TRBJ1-1; D perhaps matches TRBD1 (5 bases). V shed 5 bases and J shed 3 bases, with 20 bases lying between them. The germline CDR1 and CDR2 sequences are SGHKS and YYEKEE (reference sequence). CDR3 length equals 16 residues. CDR3 bases: TGTGCCAGCAGGTTTAGCTGGGGCGAGGTGGACACTGAAGCTTTCTTT. As protein: CASRFSWGEVDTEAFF. Together with reference TRBV5-5 and TRBJ1-1, the CDR3 gives the full variable domain: DAGVTQSPTHLIKTRGQQVTLRCSPISGHKSVSWYQQVLGQGPQFIFQYYEKEERGRGNFPDRFSARQFPNYSSELNVNALLLGDSALYLCASRFSWGEVDTEAFFGQGTRLTVV.

The chain uses TRBV9 and TRBJ2-5, with TRBD2 matching over 9 bases. The V gene's germline CDR1 is SGDLS and CDR2 YYNGEE. The CDR3 extends over 14 amino acids. With 0 bases clipped from V and 5 bases from J, the junction kept 2 bases outside the gene matches. CDR3 region: CASSVGGGAETQYF. In DNA form, the CDR3 reads TGTGCCAGCAGCGTAGGCGGGGGGGCTGAGACCCAGTACTTC.

The chain combines TRBV2 with TRBJ2-7; 13 nucleotides match TRBD2. The V gene's germline CDR1 is SNHLY and CDR2 FYNNEI. This CDR3 contains 14 residues. J lost 4 bases, V lost 3 bases, and 0 bases had no gene match. The CDR3 DNA sequence: TGTGCCAGCAGTGAGGGACTAGCGGGGTACGAGCAGTACTTC. This sequence encodes CASSEGLAGYEQYF.

This chain links TRBV5-6 with TRBJ1-2; 11 nucleotides match TRBD1. The germline CDR1 and CDR2 sequences are SGHDT and YYEEEE. The ends lost 4 bases at V and 3 bases at J; junction bases unmatched: 11. There are 17 residues in the CDR3. CDR3 DNA: TGTGCCAGCAGCACCTCCGGGACAGGGGGGATGGACTATGGCTACACCTTC. Protein product: CASSTSGTGGMDYGYTF.

The rearrangement uses TRBV5-6 and TRBJ1-6; maybe TRBD1 (6 bases). The ends were cut back, 1 base at V and 9 bases at J, with 17 bases in the middle. Germline V gene sequence: CDR1 SGHDT, CDR2 YYEEEE. This CDR3 comprises 16 residues. The CDR3 is CASSLWGQGYGSPLHF. The CDR3 coding sequence is TGTGCCAGCAGCTTGTGGGGCCAGGGGTACGGTTCACCCCTCCACTTT.

This clone came up once. The chain joins TRBV14 to TRBJ1-2; 9 bases agree with TRBD1. The germline gives CDR1 SGHDN, CDR2 FVKESK. The CDR3 is 16 amino acids. V was pared by 3 bases and J by 6 bases, with 11 bases of the junction left unmatched. Written as DNA, the CDR3 is TGTGCCAGCAGCCAGGGGAACAGGGGGCGCAGGAATGGCTACACCTTC. It translates to CASSQGNRGRRNGYTF.

The chain joins TRBV19 to TRBJ1-2; 9 bases fit TRBD1. From germline, CDR1 is LNHDA and CDR2 SQIVND (reference sequence). The CDR3 sequence is 17 residues long. After removal of 1 base from V and 5 bases from J, the junction contained 11 bases not matched to a gene. CDR3 in amino acids: CASSIVATGGYSYGYTF. CDR3 in DNA: TGTGCCAGTAGTATAGTTGCGACAGGGGGTTACTCTTATGGCTACACCTTC.

The V and J genes are TRBV5-1 and TRBJ2-3; weak D call: TRBD2 (5 bases). Germline V gene data show CDR1 as SGHRS and CDR2 as YFSETQ. The CDR3 spans 15 residues. V lost 1 base to trimming and J lost 4 bases, with 13 bases between them. The CDR3 DNA sequence: TGCGCCAGCAGCTTGAGCGGATCGGGGTCAGATACGCAGTATTTT. This translates into CASSLSGSGSDTQYF.

The gene calls are TRBV2 and TRBJ1-1, with 7 bases lining up with TRBD1. Germline-derived CDR1 and CDR2 are SNHLY and FYNNEI. V was clipped by 11 bases and J by 6 bases; unmatched bases: 12. This CDR3 has 13 amino acids. The CDR3, as DNA: TGTGCCCCCAGGGTGGGACAGTACTCTGAAGCTTTCTTT. Amino acid sequence: CAPRVGQYSEAFF.

The V gene is TRBV18, the J gene TRBJ2-3; 8 nucleotides agree with TRBD2. The length of the CDR3 is 15 residues. After removal of 2 bases from V and 3 bases from J, the junction contained 4 bases not matched to a gene. CDR1 is KGHSH, CDR2 LQKENI, per germline. As DNA, the CDR3 is TGTGCCAGCTCACCAGGCGGGAGGCAGACAGATACGCAGTATTTT. This encodes CASSPGGRQTDTQYF.

The chain carries TRBV29-1 and TRBJ2-2; 7 positions match TRBD2. The ends lost 4 bases at V and 1 base at J; junction bases unmatched: 6. Germline CDR1 SQVTM, CDR2 ANQGSEA. The CDR3 loop spans 15 amino acids. The CDR3 here is CSVGGSRVNTGELFF. The CDR3 DNA follows: TGCAGCGTTGGCGGGAGTAGGGTGAACACCGGGGAGCTGTTTTTT.

The genes are TRBV28 and TRBJ1-4; unclear D gene. Per the germline V gene, CDR1 is MDHEN and CDR2 is SYDVKM. V shed 8 bases and J shed 6 bases, with 22 bases lying between them. This CDR3 is 16 amino acids long. This chain's CDR3 is CASSRGPAIVDEKLFF. The CDR3 coding sequence is TGTGCCAGCTCCCGCGGGCCGGCCATAGTCGATGAAAAACTGTTTTTT. Full variable domain (missing parts from reference TRBV28 and TRBJ1-4): DVKVTQSSRYLVKRTGEKVFLECVQDMDHENMFWYRQDPGLGLRLIYFSYDVKMKEKGDIPEGYSVSREKKERFSLILESASTNQTSMYLCASSRGPAIVDEKLFFGSGTQLSVL.

The genes are TRBV28 and TRBJ2-7; possibly TRBD2 for D (6 bases). V lost 11 bases and J lost 2, with 16 bases in between. This CDR3 has 13 amino acids. Per germline, CDR1 MDHEN and CDR2 SYDVKM. The chain's CDR3 is CAGKARGPYEQYF. The CDR3 region has the DNA TGTGCCGGCAAGGCGCGGGGACCCTACGAGCAGTACTTC. The complete variable domain, with remaining parts taken from reference TRBV28 and TRBJ2-7, reads DVKVTQSSRYLVKRTGEKVFLECVQDMDHENMFWYRQDPGLGLRLIYFSYDVKMKEKGDIPEGYSVSREKKERFSLILESASTNQTSMYLCAGKARGPYEQYFGPGTRLTVT.

In DNA form, the CDR3 reads TGTGCCACCAGTGACATCCGGGACAGGGATTCCGCACTACGCACAGATACGCAGTATTTT. As protein: CATSDIRDRDSALRTDTQYF. The chain joins TRBV24-1 to TRBJ2-3; 9 bases map to TRBD1. The length of the CDR3 is 20 residues. Germline V lookup: CDR1 KGHDR, CDR2 SFDVKD. V was clipped by 4 bases and J by 1 base; unmatched bases: 17.

The chain couples TRBV2 to TRBJ1-5, with TRBD1 as a possible D gene (5 bases). In germline, CDR1 is SNHLY, CDR2 FYNNEI. CDR3 length: 12 amino acids. V lost 3 bases and J lost 7, with 7 bases in between. CDR3 sequence reads: CASSDRAQPQHF. The DNA for the CDR3 is TGTGCCAGCAGTGACAGGGCACAGCCCCAGCATTTT.